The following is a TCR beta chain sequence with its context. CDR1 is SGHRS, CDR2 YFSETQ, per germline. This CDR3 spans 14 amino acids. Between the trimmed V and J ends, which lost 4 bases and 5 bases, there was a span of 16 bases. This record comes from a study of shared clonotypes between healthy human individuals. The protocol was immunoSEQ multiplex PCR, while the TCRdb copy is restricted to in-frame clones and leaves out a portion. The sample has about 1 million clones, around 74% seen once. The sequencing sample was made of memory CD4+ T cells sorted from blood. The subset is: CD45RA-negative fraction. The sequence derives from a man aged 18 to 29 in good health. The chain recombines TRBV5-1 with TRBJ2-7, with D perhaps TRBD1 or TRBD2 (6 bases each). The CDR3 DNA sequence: TGCGCCAGCAGCATATCGGGGGCTTCCCACGAGCAGTACTTC. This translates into CASSISGASHEQYF.